Each of the 24 T cell receptor beta chains below was sequenced from the same sample in a study of blood T cell repertoires in COVID-19. Repertoires were generated with immunoSEQ multiplex PCR, while TCRdb's copy carries only in-frame clones and drops some. The sample has under 250,000 clones, over 75% seen once. Source material: peripheral blood. Receptors were obtained from a man in his fifties or sixties with COVID-19, enrolled during active disease.

The CDR3 coding sequence is TGTGCCAGCGGGCTAGCGGGAAGGGGGGAGACCCAGTACTTC. This gives the protein CASGLAGRGETQYF. The V and J genes are TRBV7-9 and TRBJ2-5; 9 nucleotides match TRBD2. Looked up from germline, CDR1 is SEHNR and CDR2 is FQNEAQ (reference sequence). V lost 8 bases to trimming and J lost 5 bases; unmatched junction nucleotides: 9. There are 14 residues in the CDR3.

The gene calls are TRBV5-6 and TRBJ1-4; possible D gene TRBD1, 6 bases. The CDR3 runs to 14 residues. CDR1 SGHDT and CDR2 YYEEEE come from the germline V gene. Between the trimmed V and J ends, which lost 0 bases and 8 bases, there was a span of 11 bases. The CDR3 DNA is TGTGCCAGCAGCTTGGGTGCAGGGGAAGAAAAACTGTTTTTT. This encodes CASSLGAGEEKLFF.

V is TRBV28 and J is TRBJ1-5; a weak D match, TRBD1 (5 bases). From germline, CDR1 is MDHEN and CDR2 SYDVKM. The V and J ends lost 6 bases and 2 bases respectively, with 14 bases between them. The CDR3 sequence is 15 residues long. The CDR3 reads CASRLAGWGNQPQHF. DNA of the CDR3: TGTGCCAGCAGGCTGGCAGGGTGGGGCAATCAGCCCCAGCATTTT.

This chain uses TRBV19 with TRBJ2-3, with D uncertain. CDR1 and CDR2 from the germline V gene are LNHDA and SQIVND (reference sequence). V gave up 4 bases and J gave up 1 base, with 12 bases separating them. This CDR3 is built from 15 residues. Written as DNA, the CDR3 is TGTGCCAGTAGTACCGGTGGGCAACGCACAGATACGCAGTATTTT. Translated: CASSTGGQRTDTQYF. The entire variable domain, with the rest obtained from reference TRBV19 and TRBJ2-3, is as follows: DGGITQSPKYLFRKEGQNVTLSCEQNLNHDAMYWYRQDPGQGLRLIYYSQIVNDFQKGDIAEGYSVSREKKESFPLTVTSAQKNPTAFYLCASSTGGQRTDTQYFGPGTRLTVL.

The CDR3 here is CASSPSRTGGTNTGELFF. The CDR3 nucleotides are TGCGCCAGCAGCCCCTCCCGGACAGGGGGGACGAACACCGGGGAGCTGTTTTTT. J is TRBJ2-2 and V is TRBV5-1, with 10 bases that match TRBD1. Germline CDR1 and CDR2: SGHRS and YFSETQ. The CDR3 spans 18 residues. V lost 4 bases, J lost 0 bases, and 9 bases stayed unmatched.

This clone came up once. This same CDR3 is encoded by further DNA sequences in the sample. V is TRBV5-6 and J is TRBJ2-7; 8 bases match TRBD1. The CDR3 spans 14 residues. The junction had 7 bases not matched to a gene; V was cut back by 4 bases and J by 4 bases. CDR1 is SGHDT, CDR2 YYEEEE, per germline. CDR3 coding DNA: TGTGCCAGCAGCCTCGGACAGGGTCGATACGAGCAGTACTTC. As protein: CASSLGQGRYEQYF.

This chain joins TRBV3-1 (or the pseudogene TRBV3-2) and TRBJ2-2; D may be TRBD1 (5 bases). V shed 3 bases and J shed 2 bases, with 13 bases lying between them. The germline CDR1 and CDR2 sequences are LGHDT and YNNKEL (reference sequence). There are 16 residues in the CDR3. CDR3 sequence reads: CASSQARQGNTGELFF. CDR3 DNA: TGTGCCAGCAGCCAGGCACGGCAGGGAAACACCGGGGAGCTGTTTTTT.

The V call is TRBV2, the J call TRBJ2-7; 7 bases are a match to TRBD2. Germline values: CDR1 SNHLY, CDR2 FYNNEI. The V gene end was trimmed by 5 bases and the J gene end by 3 bases; junction bases not matched to a gene: 10. This CDR3 is 15 amino acids long. CDR3 residues: CASSPPGLVGYEQYF. CDR3 coding DNA: TGTGCCAGCAGTCCCCCCGGACTAGTCGGCTACGAGCAGTACTTC. Full variable domain (remainder filled in from reference TRBV2 and TRBJ2-7): EPEVTQTPSHQVTQMGQEVILRCVPISNHLYFYWYRQILGQKVEFLVSFYNNEISEKSEIFDDQFSVERPDGSNFTLKIRSTKLEDSAMYFCASSPPGLVGYEQYFGPGTRLTVT.

This clone showed up just once. The chain has TRBV6-5 and TRBJ1-1; D is undetermined. The ends were cut back, 8 bases at V and 3 bases at J, with 13 bases in the middle. CDR3 length: 13 amino acids. The germline V gene has CDR1 MNHEY and CDR2 SVGAGI. The DNA of the CDR3 is TGTGCCAGCGGGAGCTCCTTGTACACTGAAGCTTTCTTT. Its translation is CASGSSLYTEAFF.

The V call is TRBV5-1, the J call TRBJ2-1; D is perhaps TRBD2 (6 bases). The CDR3 is 17 residues long. V dropped 3 bases and J dropped 0 bases, with 16 bases sitting between them. Germline CDR1 is SGHRS and CDR2 is YFSETQ. In DNA form, the CDR3 reads TGCGCCAGCAGCTCGTTCGCGGGGCGACGCTCCTACAATGAGCAGTTCTTC. The encoded protein is CASSSFAGRRSYNEQFF. Full variable domain (remainder filled in from reference TRBV5-1 and TRBJ2-1): KAGVTQTPRYLIKTRGQQVTLSCSPISGHRSVSWYQQTPGQGLQFLFEYFSETQRNKGNFPGRFSGRQFSNSRSEMNVSTLELGDSALYLCASSSFAGRRSYNEQFFGPGTRLTVL.

This chain links TRBV3-1 (or the pseudogene TRBV3-2) with TRBJ1-2, with no clear D. The germline gives CDR1 LGHDT, CDR2 YNNKEL (reference sequence). The CDR3 sequence is 16 residues long. V lost 4 bases, J lost 0 bases, and 15 bases lay in between. CDR3 region: CASSPPPYAANYGYTF. In DNA, the CDR3 is TGTGCCAGCAGCCCGCCCCCTTACGCAGCTAACTATGGCTACACCTTC.

The CDR3 bases are TGTGCCAGTAGAGAACGGGGGTTTAACACTGAAGCTTTCTTT. It encodes CASRERGFNTEAFF. The chain recombines TRBV19 with TRBJ1-1, with D possibly being TRBD1 (5 bases). The CDR3 extends over 14 amino acids. V gave up 6 bases and J gave up 2 bases, with 13 bases separating them. Looked up from germline, CDR1 is LNHDA and CDR2 is SQIVND (reference sequence).

The rearrangement links TRBV5-1 to TRBJ1-4; 8 bases align to TRBD1. Germline CDR1 is SGHRS and CDR2 is YFSETQ. Unmatched junction bases numbered 11, after V lost 4 bases and J lost 0 bases. The CDR3 extends over 18 amino acids. CDR3 protein: CASSTQTGTGSTNEKLFF. CDR3 bases: TGCGCCAGCAGCACTCAAACCGGGACAGGCTCAACTAATGAAAAACTGTTTTTT. Together with reference TRBV5-1 and TRBJ1-4, the CDR3 gives the full variable domain: KAGVTQTPRYLIKTRGQQVTLSCSPISGHRSVSWYQQTPGQGLQFLFEYFSETQRNKGNFPGRFSGRQFSNSRSEMNVSTLELGDSALYLCASSTQTGTGSTNEKLFFGSGTQLSVL.

The CDR3 DNA is TGTGCCAGCAGCCCAGATCAGTTTAATGAAAAACTGTTTTTT. The encoded protein is CASSPDQFNEKLFF. The chain links TRBV7-9 to TRBJ1-4; D is unresolved. With 5 bases removed from V and 4 bases from J, the gap between germline ends came to 11 bases. This CDR3 region has 14 residues. CDR1 and CDR2 (germline): SEHNR, FQNEAQ (reference sequence).

The chain has TRBV30 and TRBJ1-5; D gene ambiguous. The CDR3 runs to 13 residues. CDR1 is GTSNPN, CDR2 SVGIG, per germline (reference sequence). The ends were cut back, 4 bases at V and 6 bases at J, with 13 bases in the middle. The CDR3 coding sequence is TGTGCCTGGACAGCGCAGCCGGGTCAGCCCCAGCATTTT. Encoded protein: CAWTAQPGQPQHF.

CDR3 sequence: CASSDGAGGPTDTQYF. CDR3 nucleotides: TGTGCCAGCAGTGATGGGGCGGGAGGGCCGACAGATACGCAGTATTTT. This chain links TRBV2 with TRBJ2-3, with 9 bases lining up with TRBD2. This CDR3 spans 16 amino acids. V shed 3 bases, J shed 3 bases, and the junction held 7 bases outside the gene matches. Germline V gives CDR1 SNHLY, CDR2 FYNNEI.

This clone was detected only once. This rearrangement joins TRBV21-1 to TRBJ2-1; TRBD2 is taken as the D call from the table, unchecked against the DNA. TRBV21-1 is termed a pseudogene. CDR3 length equals 19 residues. DNA for the CDR3: TGTGCCAGCCCCCGAAAGCTAGCGGGGGGCCAGAGCTCCTACAATGAGCAGTTCTTC. It is translated as CASPRKLAGGQSSYNEQFF.

The V call is TRBV30, the J call TRBJ2-3, with TRBD2 identical over 12 bases. Trimming took 1 base from V and 4 from J; bases not matched to a gene: 3. This CDR3 is built from 15 residues. Germline lookup yields CDR1 GTSNPN and CDR2 SVGIG (reference sequence). The CDR3 here is CAWSATSGRSDTQYF. CDR3 coding DNA: TGTGCCTGGAGTGCGACTAGCGGGAGATCAGATACGCAGTATTTT.

The chain has TRBV5-1 and TRBJ2-1, with TRBD1 identical over 9 bases. Per the germline V gene, CDR1 is SGHRS and CDR2 is YFSETQ. This CDR3 has 14 amino acids. V lost 4 bases and J lost 4; bases outside the gene matches: 3. CDR3 DNA sequence: TGCGCCAGCAGCACGGACAGGGGATACAATGAGCAGTTCTTC. Protein: CASSTDRGYNEQFF.

The rearrangement uses TRBV2 and TRBJ2-5; the match to TRBD2 covers 13 bases. Losses at the gene ends were 7 bases for V and 5 bases for J; bases not matched to a gene: 7. The CDR3 has 15 amino acids. CDR1 is SNHLY and CDR2 is FYNNEI in the germline V gene. As DNA, the CDR3 is TGTGCCAGCACGGGGACTAGCGGGACCAGGGAGACCCAGTACTTC. Its protein is CASTGTSGTRETQYF.

The chain couples TRBV7-2 to TRBJ2-3; D uncertain. The CDR3 consists of 15 residues. V was pared by 2 bases and J by 0 bases, with 9 bases between. Germline-derived CDR1 and CDR2 are SGHTA and FQGNSA. CDR3 nucleotides: TGTGCCAGCAGCTTAAAGCGACGGAGCACAGATACGCAGTATTTT. It codes for CASSLKRRSTDTQYF.

The V call is TRBV3-1 (or the pseudogene TRBV3-2), the J call TRBJ2-1; TRBD2 agrees at 11 bases. V lost 2 bases, J lost 3 bases, and 9 bases stayed unmatched. The CDR3 totals 18 residues. Germline V CDR1 and CDR2: LGHDT, YNNKEL (reference sequence). The CDR3 region has the DNA TGTGCCAGCAGCCAAAATTCGGGTAGCGGGAGGGACTACAATGAGCAGTTCTTC. It is translated as CASSQNSGSGRDYNEQFF.

The chain is built from TRBV27 and TRBJ2-7; 10 bases are shared with TRBD2. This CDR3 is 16 amino acids long. CDR1 is MNHEY and CDR2 is SMNVEV in the germline V gene (reference sequence). Unmatched junction bases numbered 13, after V lost 7 bases and J lost 4 bases. The CDR3 nucleotides read TGTGCCAGCACCATGGAACCGGGACTAGCGATTTACGAGCAGTACTTC. As protein: CASTMEPGLAIYEQYF.

CDR3 region: CASSERGIVYGYTF. The CDR3 bases are TGTGCCAGCAGTGAACGGGGAATTGTCTATGGCTACACCTTC. This chain links TRBV25-1 with TRBJ1-2; D gene uncertain. Trimming shortened V by 2 bases and J by 4 bases, and 11 bases separated the two germline ends. The CDR3 contains 14 residues. From germline, CDR1 is MGHDK and CDR2 SYGVNS.